These 18 T cell receptor beta chains came from one sample sequenced in a study of blood T cell repertoires in COVID-19. Libraries were prepared by immunoSEQ multiplex PCR; TCRdb keeps only in-frame clonotypes and omits some of them. Here the sample spans 110,000 to 150,000 clones, around 89% being singletons. The sample consisted of peripheral blood. The receptors here all came from a man between 60 and 70 years old with active or convalescent COVID-19.

This chain joins TRBV6-5 and TRBJ2-6, with D tentatively TRBD2 (5 bases). This CDR3 has 13 residues. V lost 9 bases to trimming and J lost 1 base, with 7 bases between them. Germline assignment: CDR1 MNHEY and CDR2 SVGAGI. The CDR3 DNA sequence: TGTGCCAGTAGGGAGTCTGGGGCCAACGTCCTGACTTTC. Residues: CASRESGANVLTF.

The V and J genes are TRBV28 and TRBJ1-1; 10 bases agree with TRBD1. Looked up from germline, CDR1 is MDHEN and CDR2 is SYDVKM. With 7 bases clipped from V and 7 bases from J, the junction kept 15 bases outside the gene matches. The CDR3 contains 16 residues. The DNA of the CDR3 is TGTGCCAGCATCTCATGGACGGGACAGGGGTTTAGTGAAGCTTTCTTT. It translates to CASISWTGQGFSEAFF.

This clone was observed a few times. The same CDR3 arises from other DNA sequences in this sample as well. V is TRBV24-1 and J is TRBJ2-2, with a weak D call TRBD1 (5 bases). V was cut by 4 bases and J by 1 base, with 9 bases left in between. Per germline, CDR1 KGHDR and CDR2 SFDVKD. The CDR3 totals 15 residues. As DNA, the CDR3 is TGTGCCACCAGTGACCCCGGACAGAACACCGGGGAGCTGTTTTTT. Its protein is CATSDPGQNTGELFF.

The chain combines TRBV4-1 with TRBJ2-3; a weak D match, TRBD2 (6 bases). V was shortened by 6 bases and J by 5 bases, with 12 bases between the two germline ends. There are 13 residues in the CDR3. Germline lookup yields CDR1 MGHRA and CDR2 YSYEKL. CDR3 region: CASRVGSGDTQYF. DNA of the CDR3: TGCGCCAGCAGAGTCGGGAGTGGAGATACGCAGTATTTT.

The V gene is TRBV4-1, the J gene TRBJ1-1; no reliable D call. The germline CDR1 and CDR2 sequences are MGHRA and YSYEKL. Trimming stripped 4 bases from V and 6 bases from J, with 12 bases between. This CDR3 contains 13 residues. The CDR3 region has the DNA TGCGCCAGCAGCCGTGAAGCCCACGCTGAAGCTTTCTTT. Amino acid sequence: CASSREAHAEAFF.

This chain uses TRBV6-5 with TRBJ2-5; no reliable D call. Trimming took 5 bases from V and 2 from J, leaving 3 bases between them. This CDR3 is built from 11 residues. The germline CDR1 and CDR2 sequences are MNHEY and SVGAGI. DNA of the CDR3: TGTGCCAGCAGTCCACAAGAGACCCAGTACTTC. Amino acid sequence: CASSPQETQYF.

This chain uses TRBV7-3 with TRBJ2-1; TRBD2 agrees at 9 bases. The germline CDR1 and CDR2 sequences are SGHTA and FQGTGA. The CDR3 totals 15 residues. Trimming removed 4 bases from V and 5 bases from J; junction bases left unmatched: 6. The CDR3 nucleotides are TGTGCCAGCAGCTACTTCGGACTAGCGAACAATGAGCAGTTCTTC. Protein sequence: CASSYFGLANNEQFF.

J is TRBJ2-7 and V is TRBV7-2, with 10 positions matching TRBD2. CDR3 length: 14 residues. J gave up 2 bases and V 5 bases, and 3 bases lay outside the gene matches. Germline V gene lookup returns CDR1 SGHTA and CDR2 FQGNSA. For the CDR3, the DNA is TGTGCCAGCAGCAGGACTAGCGGTGCCTACGAGCAGTACTTC. This codes for CASSRTSGAYEQYF.

The rearrangement links TRBV13 to TRBJ2-2, with D unresolved. CDR1 and CDR2 (germline): PRHDT, FYEKMQ (reference sequence). V lost 6 bases, J lost 3 bases, and 11 bases lay in between. This CDR3 contains 14 residues. The CDR3 DNA reads TGTGCCAGCAGATCGGTCCCGTACACCGGGGAGCTGTTTTTT. Amino acid sequence: CASRSVPYTGELFF.

The rearrangement links TRBV28 to TRBJ2-7; 7 positions agree with TRBD2. The V and J ends lost 5 bases and 0 bases, in that order; junction bases with no gene match: 7. Germline CDR1 MDHEN, CDR2 SYDVKM. The CDR3 consists of 15 residues. The CDR3 spells CASSPRDYSSYEQYF. The CDR3 DNA is TGTGCCAGCAGTCCCCGGGACTACTCCTCCTACGAGCAGTACTTC.

V and J are TRBV11-2 and TRBJ2-7; D not resolved. The germline CDR1 and CDR2 sequences are SGHAT and FQNNGV. Trimming stripped 5 bases from V and 7 bases from J, with 12 bases between. This CDR3 comprises 12 residues. The CDR3: CASSGPYGEQYF. The CDR3 DNA reads as TGTGCCAGCAGCGGCCCCTACGGGGAGCAGTACTTC.

The chain links TRBV27 to TRBJ2-7, with 11 positions matching TRBD2. Germline V gene data show CDR1 as MNHEY and CDR2 as SMNVEV (reference sequence). V shed 6 bases and J 5 bases; nucleotides not matched to a gene: 3. CDR3 length: 13 residues. This chain's CDR3 is CASRGLAAHEQYF. CDR3 in DNA: TGTGCCAGCAGGGGACTAGCGGCCCACGAGCAGTACTTC.

This clone was seen only once. The chain recombines TRBV5-1 with TRBJ1-1; D remains unclear. The germline V gene has CDR1 SGHRS and CDR2 YFSETQ. The CDR3 extends over 15 amino acids. Trimming took 3 bases from V and 3 from J, leaving 15 bases between them. The chain's CDR3 is CASSSSPLAHTEAFF. For the CDR3, the DNA is TGCGCCAGCAGCTCCAGTCCTCTAGCACACACTGAAGCTTTCTTT.

The chain employs TRBV4-2 and TRBJ2-2, with TRBD2 matching 7 bases. Trimming cost V 4 bases and J 5 bases; bases outside gene matches: 1. CDR3 length equals 13 residues. Per the germline V gene, CDR1 is LGHNA and CDR2 is YNFKEQ. The CDR3 DNA sequence: TGTGCCAGCAGCCTTAGCGGGACCGGGGAGCTGTTTTTT. Translated, it gives CASSLSGTGELFF.

The rearrangement joins TRBV28 to TRBJ2-7; a weak D match, TRBD2 (6 bases). V gave up 2 bases and J gave up 0 bases, with 8 bases separating them. Germline CDR1 and CDR2: MDHEN and SYDVKM. This CDR3 is 14 amino acids long. For the CDR3, the DNA is TGTGCCAGCAGTTTAGGGGGGAACTCCTACGAGCAGTACTTC. As protein: CASSLGGNSYEQYF.

This sequence joins TRBV6-5 and TRBJ1-2; 7 nucleotides align to TRBD1. CDR3 length: 14 amino acids. Trimming at V came to 6 bases and at J to 2 bases, leaving 6 bases not matched to a gene. Germline values: CDR1 MNHEY, CDR2 SVGAGI. This CDR3 is CASRPGQPNYGYTF. DNA of the CDR3: TGTGCCAGCAGACCGGGACAGCCCAACTATGGCTACACCTTC.

This chain joins TRBV18 and TRBJ2-3, with D possibly TRBD2 on 5 matching bases. The V gene lost 0 bases and the J gene lost 3 bases, with 7 bases spanning the gap. Per the germline V gene, CDR1 is KGHSH and CDR2 is LQKENI. CDR3 size: 14 residues. The CDR3 nucleotides are TGTGCCAGCTCACCACCGGGGAGAACAGATACGCAGTATTTT. Its translation is CASSPPGRTDTQYF.

The rearrangement links TRBV7-3 to TRBJ2-7, with 7 bases fitting TRBD1. J was trimmed by 7 bases and V by 5 bases; bases with no gene match: 8. Germline V gene data show CDR1 as SGHTA and CDR2 as FQGTGA. The CDR3 covers 13 residues. Here the CDR3 reads CASSRTGGSEQYF. The CDR3 DNA reads TGTGCCAGCAGCCGGACAGGAGGTTCGGAGCAGTACTTC.